This TCR beta chain was captured in a study of blood T cell repertoires in COVID-19. For the study at large: There were acute and convalescent COVID-19 samples, and they came from the United States, Italy and Spain. PBMCs, B-cell-depleted T cells, or T cells provided the cDNA or gDNA that made up the material.

As processed by the authors: How many nucleated cells were present was estimated from reference gene primer amplification. Sequencing used immunoSEQ multiplex PCR; TCRdb keeps in-frame clones, though not all of them. V and J calls plus clone size are reproduced from that table; the DNA served to infer D and trimming. The sample has over 50,000 clones, about 87% seen once. J was trimmed by 2 bases and V by 3 bases; bases with no gene match: 8. The germline V gene encodes CDR1 SGDLS and CDR2 YYNGEE. The CDR3 length is 16 residues. The TCR originated in a man aged 55 to 69 with acute or convalescent COVID-19. The sequenced material came from peripheral blood. This chain connects TRBV9 to TRBJ1-3, with TRBD1 matching 7 bases. The chain's CDR3 is CASSESRGNAGNTIYF. In DNA form, the CDR3 reads TGTGCCAGCAGCGAGTCCAGGGGGAACGCTGGAAACACCATATATTTT. The full variable domain, rest sourced from reference TRBV9 and TRBJ1-3, is DSGVTQTPKHLITATGQRVTLRCSPRSGDLSVYWYQQSLDQGLQFLIQYYNGEERAKGNILERFSAQQFPDLHSELNLSSLELGDSALYFCASSESRGNAGNTIYFGEGSWLTVV.